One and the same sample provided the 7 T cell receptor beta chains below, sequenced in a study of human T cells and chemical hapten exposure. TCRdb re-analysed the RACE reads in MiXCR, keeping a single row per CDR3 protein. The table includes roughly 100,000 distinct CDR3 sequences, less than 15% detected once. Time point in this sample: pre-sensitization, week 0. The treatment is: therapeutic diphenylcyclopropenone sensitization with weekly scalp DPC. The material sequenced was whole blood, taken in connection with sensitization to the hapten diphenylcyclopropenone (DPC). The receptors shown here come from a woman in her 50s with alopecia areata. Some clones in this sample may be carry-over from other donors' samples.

The CDR3 coding sequence is TGTGCCAGCAGTATGAAAACAGGGAGTATGAACACTGAAGCTTTCTTT. Amino acids: CASSMKTGSMNTEAFF. The gene calls are TRBV28 and TRBJ1-1, with D perhaps TRBD1 (6 bases). The germline gives CDR1 MDHEN, CDR2 SYDVKM. CDR3 length: 16 amino acids. V was cut by 5 bases and J by 0 bases, with 16 bases left in between.

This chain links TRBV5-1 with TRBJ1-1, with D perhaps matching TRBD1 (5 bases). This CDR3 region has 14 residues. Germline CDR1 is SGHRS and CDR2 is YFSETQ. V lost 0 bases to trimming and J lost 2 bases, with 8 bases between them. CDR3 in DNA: TGCGCCAGCAGCTTGGGACAGATAAACACTGAAGCTTTCTTT. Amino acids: CASSLGQINTEAFF.

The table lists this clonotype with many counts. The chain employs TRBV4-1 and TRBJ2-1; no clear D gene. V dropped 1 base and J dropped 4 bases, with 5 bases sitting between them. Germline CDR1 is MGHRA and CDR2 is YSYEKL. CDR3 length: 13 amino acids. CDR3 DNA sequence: TGCGCCAGCAGCCAAGTGACTTACAATGAGCAGTTCTTC. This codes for CASSQVTYNEQFF.

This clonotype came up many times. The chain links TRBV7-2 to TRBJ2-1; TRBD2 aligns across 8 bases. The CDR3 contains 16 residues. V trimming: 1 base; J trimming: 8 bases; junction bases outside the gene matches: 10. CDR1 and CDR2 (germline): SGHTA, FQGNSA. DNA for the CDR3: TGTGCCAGCAGCTTAGTCTCCGGGAGGGCCGACGATGAGCAGTTCTTC. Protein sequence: CASSLVSGRADDEQFF.

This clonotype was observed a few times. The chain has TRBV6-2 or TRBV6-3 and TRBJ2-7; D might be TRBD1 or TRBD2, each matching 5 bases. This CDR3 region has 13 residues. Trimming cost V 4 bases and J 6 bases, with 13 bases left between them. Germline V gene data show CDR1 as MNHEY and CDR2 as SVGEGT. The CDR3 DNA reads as TGTGCCAGCAGTTTTAGTATAGGGACCGAGCAGTACTTC. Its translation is CASSFSIGTEQYF.

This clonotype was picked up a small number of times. This chain's CDR3 is CASSPSPRRVQETQYF. DNA of the CDR3: TGTGCCAGCTCACCATCCCCACGGCGGGTACAAGAGACCCAGTACTTC. V usage is TRBV18 and J usage is TRBJ2-5; TRBD2 might be the D (5 bases). The CDR3 spans 16 residues. Germline lookup yields CDR1 KGHSH and CDR2 LQKENI. Trimming removed 2 bases from V and 2 bases from J, with 15 bases in between.

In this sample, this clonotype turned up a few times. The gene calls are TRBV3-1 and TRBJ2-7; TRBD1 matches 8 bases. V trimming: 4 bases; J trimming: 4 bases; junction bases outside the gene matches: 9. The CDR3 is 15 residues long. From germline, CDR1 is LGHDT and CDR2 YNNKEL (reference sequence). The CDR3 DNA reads TGTGCCAGCAGCCCCCCGGACAGGGCTTTATACGAGCAGTACTTC. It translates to CASSPPDRALYEQYF.